A single T cell receptor beta chain is shown here with its context. A read error may produce the germline difference seen at one junction end. The length of the CDR3 is 14 residues. Germline lookup yields CDR1 SGHTS and CDR2 YDEGEE. These data are taken from a study of blood T cell repertoires in COVID-19. For the study at large: T cells, B-cell-depleted T cells, or PBMCs provided the cDNA or gDNA that served as material.

Authors' data handling: Using reference gene primer amplification, nucleated cell counts were estimated. Sequenced by immunoSEQ multiplex PCR; TCRdb stores in-frame clones only, minus some. The V and J calls and clone size come from that table; D and trimming were worked out from the DNA. The data hold 45,000 to 55,000 clones, with 70% to 85% observed a single time. Patients of the Seattle cohort, enrolled during active infection, were followed longitudinally. The receptor was derived from a man at least 80 years old with COVID-19, enrolled during active disease. The rearrangement joins TRBV5-8 to TRBJ2-7, with TRBD1 identical over 7 bases. Sequencing used peripheral blood. CDR3 coding DNA: TGTGCCAGCACCTTGAGGGGGCGTTCCTACGAGCAGTACTTC. This gives the protein CASTLRGRSYEQYF.